In this sample, the clone carrying this T cell receptor (beta chain) turned up a few times. These data are taken from a study of T cell changes during pregnancy in multiple sclerosis. TCRdb keeps only in-frame clones here, not all; method: immunoSEQ multiplex PCR. The repertoire holds 99,000 or so clones, with 90% to 95% as singletons. From germline, CDR1 is WNHNN and CDR2 SYGVQD (reference sequence). The CDR3 runs 13 residues. V lost 11 bases to trimming and J lost 0 bases; unmatched junction nucleotides: 6. The V call is TRBV10-1, the J call TRBJ1-2; 7 nucleotides match TRBD1. This specimen consisted of peripheral blood, obtained after pregnancy. The clonotype originates from a female donor with multiple sclerosis, enrolled in a pregnancy study. The CDR3 protein is CAARDRANYGYTF. DNA for the CDR3: TGCGCCGCCCGGGACAGAGCTAACTATGGCTACACCTTC.